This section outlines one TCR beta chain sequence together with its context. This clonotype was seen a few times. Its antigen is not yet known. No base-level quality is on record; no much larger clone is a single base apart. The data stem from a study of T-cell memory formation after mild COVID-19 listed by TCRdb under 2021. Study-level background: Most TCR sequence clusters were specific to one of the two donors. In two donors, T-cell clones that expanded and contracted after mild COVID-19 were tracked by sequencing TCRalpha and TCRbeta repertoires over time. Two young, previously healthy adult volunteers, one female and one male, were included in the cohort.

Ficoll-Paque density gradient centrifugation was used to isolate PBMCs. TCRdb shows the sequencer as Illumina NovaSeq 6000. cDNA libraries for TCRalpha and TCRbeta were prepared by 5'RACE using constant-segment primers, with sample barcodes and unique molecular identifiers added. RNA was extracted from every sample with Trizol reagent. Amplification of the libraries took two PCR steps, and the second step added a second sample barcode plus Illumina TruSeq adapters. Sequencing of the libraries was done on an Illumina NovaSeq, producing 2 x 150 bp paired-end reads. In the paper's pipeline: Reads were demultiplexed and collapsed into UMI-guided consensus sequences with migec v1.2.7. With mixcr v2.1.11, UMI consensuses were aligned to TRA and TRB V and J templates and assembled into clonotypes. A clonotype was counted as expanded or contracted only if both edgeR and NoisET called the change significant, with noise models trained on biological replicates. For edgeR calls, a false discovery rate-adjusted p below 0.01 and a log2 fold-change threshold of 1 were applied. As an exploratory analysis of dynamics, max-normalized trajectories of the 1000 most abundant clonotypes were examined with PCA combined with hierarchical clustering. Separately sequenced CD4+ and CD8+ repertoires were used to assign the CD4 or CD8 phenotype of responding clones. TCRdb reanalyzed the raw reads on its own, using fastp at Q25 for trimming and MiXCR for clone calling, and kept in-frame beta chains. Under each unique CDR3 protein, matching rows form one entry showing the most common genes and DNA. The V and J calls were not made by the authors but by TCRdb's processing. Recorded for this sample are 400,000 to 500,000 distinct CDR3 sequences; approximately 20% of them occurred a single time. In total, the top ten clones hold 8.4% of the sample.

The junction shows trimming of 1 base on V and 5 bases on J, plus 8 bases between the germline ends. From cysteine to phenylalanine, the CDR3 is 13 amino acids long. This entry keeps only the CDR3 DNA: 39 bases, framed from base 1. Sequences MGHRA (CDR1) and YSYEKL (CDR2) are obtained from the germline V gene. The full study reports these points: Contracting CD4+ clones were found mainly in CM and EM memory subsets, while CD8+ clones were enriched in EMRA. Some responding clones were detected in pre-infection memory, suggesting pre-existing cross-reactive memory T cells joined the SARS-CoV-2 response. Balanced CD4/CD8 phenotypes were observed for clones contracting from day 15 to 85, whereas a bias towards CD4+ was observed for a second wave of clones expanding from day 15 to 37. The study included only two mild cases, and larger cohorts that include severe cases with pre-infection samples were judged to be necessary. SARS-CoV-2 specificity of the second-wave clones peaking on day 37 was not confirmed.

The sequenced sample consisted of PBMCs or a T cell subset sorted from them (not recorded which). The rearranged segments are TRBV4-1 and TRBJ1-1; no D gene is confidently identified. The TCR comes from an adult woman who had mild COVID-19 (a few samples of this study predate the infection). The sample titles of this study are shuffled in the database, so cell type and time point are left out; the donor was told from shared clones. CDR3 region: CASSQVIGTEAFF. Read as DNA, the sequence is TGCGCCAGCAGCCAAGTCATAGGGACTGAAGCTTTCTTT.